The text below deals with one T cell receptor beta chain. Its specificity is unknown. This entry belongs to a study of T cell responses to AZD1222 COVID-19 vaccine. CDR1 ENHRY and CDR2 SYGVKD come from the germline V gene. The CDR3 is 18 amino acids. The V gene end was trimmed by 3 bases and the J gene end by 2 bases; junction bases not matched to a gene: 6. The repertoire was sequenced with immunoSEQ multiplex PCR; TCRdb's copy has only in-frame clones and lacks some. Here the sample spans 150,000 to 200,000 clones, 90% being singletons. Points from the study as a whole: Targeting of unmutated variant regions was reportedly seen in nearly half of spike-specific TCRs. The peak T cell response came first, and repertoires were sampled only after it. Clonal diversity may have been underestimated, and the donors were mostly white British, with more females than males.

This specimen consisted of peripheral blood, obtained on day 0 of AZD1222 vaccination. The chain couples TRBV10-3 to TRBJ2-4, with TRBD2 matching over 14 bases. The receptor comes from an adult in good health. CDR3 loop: CAISDPRLAGGPKNIQYF. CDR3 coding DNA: TGTGCCATCAGTGACCCGAGACTAGCGGGGGGGCCCAAAAACATTCAGTACTTC.